Below, one T cell receptor (beta chain) is given with its context. The antigen is not known. The V end lost 6 bases, the J end lost 3 bases, and 17 bases lay between the germline ends. The CDR3 runs 15 residues. The germline gives CDR1 MNHNS, CDR2 SASEGT. The data originate from a study of T cell repertoires in cytomegalovirus infection. About the study: CMV epitopes in the study were HLA-C-restricted (recently identified) and HLA-B-restricted (well studied). Indications of both CMV infection and matching HLA type were provided by public TCR beta signatures.

A single record per CDR3 protein comes from TCRdb applying MiXCR to the reads. The repertoire includes 80,000 or so distinct CDR3 sequences, roughly a quarter of them detected once, and 50% sits in the top ten. The sequencing here drew on CD8+ T cells from cultured PBMCs, taken from culture after CMV antigen stimulation. This TCR came from a human donor in good health (CMV status not recorded). Some clones in this sample may be carry-over from other donors' samples. The chain joins TRBV6-1 to TRBJ1-1; D not certain. Written as DNA, the CDR3 is TGTGCCAGCAGGACGAGCTGGGGAAGAGACACTGAAGCTTTCTTT. This translates into CASRTSWGRDTEAFF.